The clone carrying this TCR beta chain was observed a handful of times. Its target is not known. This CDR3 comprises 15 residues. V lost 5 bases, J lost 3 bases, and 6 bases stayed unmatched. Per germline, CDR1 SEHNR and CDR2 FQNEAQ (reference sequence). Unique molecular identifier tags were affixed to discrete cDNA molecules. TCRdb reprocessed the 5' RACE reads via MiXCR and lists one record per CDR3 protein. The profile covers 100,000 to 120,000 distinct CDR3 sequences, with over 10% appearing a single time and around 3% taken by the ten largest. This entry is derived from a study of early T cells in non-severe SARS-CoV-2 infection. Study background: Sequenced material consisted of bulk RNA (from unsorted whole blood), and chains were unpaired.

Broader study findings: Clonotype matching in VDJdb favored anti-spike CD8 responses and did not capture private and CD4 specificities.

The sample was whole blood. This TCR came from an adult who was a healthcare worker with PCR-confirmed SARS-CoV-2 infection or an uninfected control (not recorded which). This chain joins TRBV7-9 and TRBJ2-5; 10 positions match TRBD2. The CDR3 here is CASSLYTSGKETQYF. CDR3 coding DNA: TGTGCCAGCAGCCTCTATACTAGCGGGAAAGAGACCCAGTACTTC.